A selection of T cell receptor beta chains follows, all from one sample in a study of cytomegalovirus exposure and HLA in healthy donors. The assay was immunoSEQ multiplex PCR, and TCRdb's table has in-frame clones only and misses some. Of approximately 200,000 clones in the sample, 70% to 75% were seen once. Sample: PBMCs. Receptors originate from a man younger than 45 in good health and CMV-seropositive. CDR3s include the opening cysteine and the closing phenylalanine or tryptophan. Each record gives: V gene, D gene, J gene, clone size, CDR3 DNA, CDR3 protein. A D gene is named only where the DNA matches it firmly. Only part of the rows carry a size: once, few, many, or a class if the clone is expanded.

>TRBV5-6|TRBD1|TRBJ1-1|NA
TGTGCCAGCAGCTTGGAGGGGACAGTGGCGACCGCTTTCTTT
CASSLEGTVATAFF
>TRBV19|NA|TRBJ2-7|NA
TGTGCCAGTAGTTACCAGGGGTCCTACGAGCAGTACTTC
CASSYQGSYEQYF
>TRBV5-4|NA|TRBJ1-1|NA
TGTGCCAGCAGCTGGGCGGGGACGGGTGACACTGAAGCTTTCTTT
CASSWAGTGDTEAFF
>TRBV10-2|TRBD2|TRBJ2-7|NA
TGCGCCAGCAGTGATACGGGAGGGCCTGGCGAGCAGTACTTC
CASSDTGGPGEQYF
>TRBV5-4|NA|TRBJ2-2|NA
TGTGCCAGCAGCTCCCAGGGTCCCGACACCGGGGAGCTGTTTTTT
CASSSQGPDTGELFF
>TRBV7-7|NA|TRBJ2-5|NA
TGTGCTAGCAGCATCACAGGCCAAGAGACCCAGTACTTC
CASSITGQETQYF
>TRBV12-5|NA|TRBJ2-5|NA
TGTGCTAGTGGTTTGAATGTGATGGGCTTCCAAGAGACCCAGTACTTC
CASGLNVMGFQETQYF
>TRBV11-2|NA|TRBJ2-4|once
TGTGCCAGCAGCTTGGGGGGGCGCGGCAAAAACATTCAGTACTTC
CASSLGGRGKNIQYF
>TRBV6-6|TRBD1|TRBJ1-4|once
TGTGCCAGCAGCCTAGGGACAGTGGGTGGAGAAAAACTGTTTTTT
CASSLGTVGGEKLFF
>TRBV9|NA|TRBJ2-5|NA
TGTGCCAGCAGCGTAGAGGACGGGAGAGTTGAGACCCAGTACTTC
CASSVEDGRVETQYF
>TRBV7-6|TRBD1|TRBJ2-7|NA
TGTGCCAGCAGCCCAAAAACCAAAGACCAAGAAACCGGGACAGGGAGCGAGCAGTACTTC
CASSPKTKDQETGTGSEQYF
>TRBV7-2|NA|TRBJ1-1|NA
TGTGCCAGCAGCTATACTATGAACACTGAAGCTTTCTTT
CASSYTMNTEAFF
>TRBV7-9|NA|TRBJ1-2|NA
TGTGCCAGCAGCCTCTCTGCGAACCGTGGGGGGGCTAGGGGCTACACCTTC
CASSLSANRGGARGYTF
>TRBV4-2|TRBD1|TRBJ1-3|NA
TGTGCCAGCAGCCAAGATGCCAGGGTAGGACAGGGAGGAAACACCATATATTTT
CASSQDARVGQGGNTIYF
>TRBV11-2|NA|TRBJ2-1|NA
TGTGCCAGCAGCTTAACTAGCCGGAATGAGCAGTTCTTC
CASSLTSRNEQFF
>TRBV7-8|TRBD2|TRBJ2-7|NA
TGTGCCAGCAGCTTAGTAGGTCGGAGCGGGAGAAGCTACGAGCAGTACTTC
CASSLVGRSGRSYEQYF
>TRBV25-1|TRBD1|TRBJ1-2|NA
TGTGCCAGCAGTGAACAGGGGACAGTCCCTAACTATGGCTACACCTTC
CASSEQGTVPNYGYTF
>TRBV4-3|NA|TRBJ1-2|NA
TGCGCCAGCAGCCAAGATCAGGGCTTTAACTATGGCTACACCTTC
CASSQDQGFNYGYTF